A selection of T cell receptor beta chains follows, all from one sample in a study of identical twins. TCRdb itself ran the 5' RACE reads through MiXCR, one entry per CDR3 protein. The sample includes 450,000 or so distinct CDR3 sequences, approximately 25% of them seen just once. This sample also belongs to another study, concerning T cells expressing NK-cell markers.

Sequenced input: CD4+ T cells sorted from blood. These receptors originate from a woman between 18 and 29 years old in good health. Each CDR3 is given with its conserved first and last residue. Each record gives: J gene, V gene, clone size, D gene, CDR3 protein, CDR3 DNA. D genes are given only for firm matches. Clone size is not always given. Where it is, it says once, few, many or a class for expanded clones.

j_call: TRBJ2-6; v_call: TRBV12-3/TRBV12-4; clone_size: NA; d_call: NA; cdr3_aa: CASASQLSGANVLTF; cdr3_nt: TGTGCCAGCGCCAGTCAGCTCTCTGGGGCCAACGTCCTGACTTTC
j_call: TRBJ1-1; v_call: TRBV6-5; clone_size: many; d_call: NA; cdr3_aa: CASSYSGGTRAFF; cdr3_nt: TGTGCCAGCAGTTATAGCGGGGGGACGAGAGCTTTCTTT
j_call: TRBJ2-3; v_call: TRBV7-2; clone_size: NA; d_call: TRBD2; cdr3_aa: CASSYSGAADTQYF; cdr3_nt: TGTGCCAGCAGCTATAGCGGGGCGGCAGATACGCAGTATTTT
j_call: TRBJ1-5; v_call: TRBV12-5; clone_size: once; d_call: TRBD1; cdr3_aa: CASGPDRGSQPQHF; cdr3_nt: TGTGCTAGTGGTCCTGACAGGGGAAGTCAGCCCCAGCATTTT
j_call: TRBJ1-5; v_call: TRBV6-2/TRBV6-3; clone_size: NA; d_call: TRBD1; cdr3_aa: CASCSGAGGPVQPQHF; cdr3_nt: TGTGCCAGCTGCTCAGGGGCAGGGGGACCCGTTCAGCCCCAGCATTTT
j_call: TRBJ2-7; v_call: TRBV6-1; clone_size: NA; d_call: NA; cdr3_aa: CASTRDPGLTYEQYF; cdr3_nt: TGTGCCAGCACCCGAGACCCGGGACTGACCTACGAGCAGTACTTC
j_call: TRBJ2-5; v_call: TRBV7-9; clone_size: NA; d_call: NA; cdr3_aa: CASSLGLSLEETQYF; cdr3_nt: TGTGCCAGCAGCTTGGGACTTTCCCTGGAGGAGACCCAGTACTTC
j_call: TRBJ2-7; v_call: TRBV5-1; clone_size: few; d_call: TRBD2; cdr3_aa: CASNEAGSHYEQYF; cdr3_nt: TGCGCCAGCAACGAAGCGGGAAGTCACTACGAGCAGTACTTC
j_call: TRBJ2-3; v_call: TRBV5-1; clone_size: few; d_call: TRBD2; cdr3_aa: CASSDLSGSIFTQYF; cdr3_nt: TGCGCCAGCAGTGACCTAAGCGGGAGCATTTTTACGCAGTATTTT
j_call: TRBJ1-1; v_call: TRBV3-1; clone_size: NA; d_call: NA; cdr3_aa: CASSQDWFSEAFF; cdr3_nt: TGTGCCAGCAGCCAAGACTGGTTCTCTGAAGCTTTCTTT
j_call: TRBJ1-1; v_call: TRBV9; clone_size: few; d_call: NA; cdr3_aa: CASSVAWNTEAFF; cdr3_nt: TGTGCCAGCAGCGTAGCTTGGAACACTGAAGCTTTCTTT
j_call: TRBJ2-7; v_call: TRBV7-8; clone_size: NA; d_call: NA; cdr3_aa: CASSLSGTVSYEQYF; cdr3_nt: TGTGCCAGCAGCTTATCCGGGACGGTCTCCTACGAGCAGTACTTC
j_call: TRBJ1-2; v_call: TRBV12-3/TRBV12-4; clone_size: NA; d_call: NA; cdr3_aa: CASSTGYNYGYTF; cdr3_nt: TGTGCCAGCTCGACGGGCTATAACTATGGCTACACCTTC
j_call: TRBJ2-3; v_call: TRBV20-1; clone_size: few; d_call: TRBD2; cdr3_aa: CSARDPTSGGTDTQYF; cdr3_nt: TGCAGTGCTAGAGACCCGACTAGCGGGGGAACAGATACGCAGTATTTT
j_call: TRBJ2-1; v_call: TRBV6-1; clone_size: NA; d_call: TRBD2; cdr3_aa: CASSNTAGKDNEQFF; cdr3_nt: TGTGCCAGCTCAAATACAGCGGGGAAAGACAATGAGCAGTTCTTC
j_call: TRBJ2-1; v_call: TRBV2; clone_size: NA; d_call: NA; cdr3_aa: CASALGGVWDEQFF; cdr3_nt: TGTGCCAGCGCCTTAGGGGGGGTGTGGGATGAGCAGTTCTTC
j_call: TRBJ2-3; v_call: TRBV24-1; clone_size: NA; d_call: NA; cdr3_aa: CATSDPRGTDTQYF; cdr3_nt: TGTGCCACCAGTGACCCCCGGGGGACAGATACGCAGTATTTT
j_call: TRBJ2-1; v_call: TRBV10-1; clone_size: few; d_call: NA; cdr3_aa: CASSESSNENEQFF; cdr3_nt: TGCGCCAGCAGTGAGTCCTCGAATGAGAATGAGCAGTTCTTC
j_call: TRBJ2-2; v_call: TRBV12-3/TRBV12-4; clone_size: NA; d_call: NA; cdr3_aa: CASTSRNWGRNTGELFF; cdr3_nt: TGTGCCAGCACCTCCCGGAACTGGGGCCGAAACACCGGGGAGCTGTTTTTT
j_call: TRBJ2-1; v_call: TRBV5-1; clone_size: NA; d_call: NA; cdr3_aa: CASSLDFPLNEQFF; cdr3_nt: TGCGCCAGCAGCCTCGACTTCCCCCTCAATGAGCAGTTCTTC
j_call: TRBJ2-7; v_call: TRBV6-2/TRBV6-3; clone_size: NA; d_call: NA; cdr3_aa: CASSYRELDEQYF; cdr3_nt: TGTGCCAGCAGTTACAGGGAGTTGGACGAGCAGTACTTC
j_call: TRBJ2-5; v_call: TRBV5-1; clone_size: NA; d_call: NA; cdr3_aa: CASSLVPGKGETQYF; cdr3_nt: TGCGCCAGCAGCTTGGTTCCAGGGAAAGGGGAGACCCAGTACTTC
j_call: TRBJ2-7; v_call: TRBV6-1; clone_size: few; d_call: NA; cdr3_aa: CASTAGGAYYEQYF; cdr3_nt: TGTGCCAGCACCGCCGGGGGCGCCTACTACGAGCAGTACTTC
j_call: TRBJ1-2; v_call: TRBV28; clone_size: few; d_call: NA; cdr3_aa: CASSSPRQNYGYTF; cdr3_nt: TGTGCCAGCAGTTCCCCCAGGCAAAACTATGGCTACACCTTC
j_call: TRBJ2-3; v_call: TRBV5-1; clone_size: NA; d_call: TRBD2; cdr3_aa: CASSLMGGGPGDTQYF; cdr3_nt: TGCGCCAGCAGCTTGATGGGCGGGGGGCCCGGAGATACGCAGTATTTT
j_call: TRBJ2-7; v_call: TRBV9; clone_size: NA; d_call: NA; cdr3_aa: CARPTEQYF; cdr3_nt: TGTGCCAGACCAACCGAGCAGTACTTC
j_call: TRBJ2-3; v_call: TRBV5-1; clone_size: NA; d_call: NA; cdr3_aa: CASSSQRATDTQYF; cdr3_nt: TGCGCCAGCAGCTCCCAGCGGGCGACAGATACGCAGTATTTT
j_call: TRBJ1-6; v_call: TRBV19; clone_size: NA; d_call: TRBD1; cdr3_aa: CASSMAGGDSPLHF; cdr3_nt: TGTGCCAGTAGTATGGCAGGGGGCGATTCACCCCTCCACTTT
j_call: TRBJ2-7; v_call: TRBV6-2/TRBV6-3; clone_size: NA; d_call: NA; cdr3_aa: CASSYSVSRMSEQYF; cdr3_nt: TGTGCCAGCAGTTACTCGGTTTCAAGGATGAGCGAGCAGTACTTC
j_call: TRBJ2-1; v_call: TRBV29-1; clone_size: NA; d_call: TRBD2; cdr3_aa: CSMRTSGARSYNEQFF; cdr3_nt: TGCAGCATGAGGACTAGCGGGGCCCGCTCCTACAATGAGCAGTTCTTC
j_call: TRBJ2-5; v_call: TRBV7-9; clone_size: few; d_call: NA; cdr3_aa: CASSPPASGETQYF; cdr3_nt: TGTGCCAGCAGCCCCCCCGCGAGTGGAGAGACCCAGTACTTC
j_call: TRBJ2-5; v_call: TRBV20-1; clone_size: few; d_call: NA; cdr3_aa: CSARAPRGSQGGTQYF; cdr3_nt: TGCAGTGCTAGAGCTCCAAGAGGGTCACAGGGAGGGACCCAGTACTTC
j_call: TRBJ1-1; v_call: TRBV10-3; clone_size: NA; d_call: NA; cdr3_aa: CAISGDSFTEAFF; cdr3_nt: TGTGCCATCAGTGGTGACAGTTTCACTGAAGCTTTCTTT
j_call: TRBJ2-2; v_call: TRBV12-3/TRBV12-4; clone_size: NA; d_call: NA; cdr3_aa: CAIQHLPGELFF; cdr3_nt: TGTGCCATCCAGCACCTCCCCGGGGAGCTGTTTTTT
j_call: TRBJ2-3; v_call: TRBV7-2; clone_size: NA; d_call: TRBD1; cdr3_aa: CASSPYRGDTQYF; cdr3_nt: TGTGCCAGCAGCCCGTACAGGGGGGATACGCAGTATTTT
j_call: TRBJ1-2; v_call: TRBV12-3/TRBV12-4; clone_size: few; d_call: NA; cdr3_aa: CATTQDRRIREGYTF; cdr3_nt: TGTGCCACCACCCAAGACCGTAGGATAAGGGAGGGCTACACCTTC
j_call: TRBJ2-1; v_call: TRBV20-1; clone_size: NA; d_call: TRBD2; cdr3_aa: CSAFQREGNNYNEQFF; cdr3_nt: TGCAGTGCTTTCCAGCGGGAGGGCAACAACTACAATGAGCAGTTCTTC
j_call: TRBJ1-4; v_call: TRBV20-1; clone_size: NA; d_call: NA; cdr3_aa: CSARVGEKLFF; cdr3_nt: TGCAGTGCTAGAGTTGGCGAAAAACTGTTTTTT
j_call: TRBJ2-1; v_call: TRBV11-3; clone_size: few; d_call: NA; cdr3_aa: CASSPYSGGQDNEQFF; cdr3_nt: TGTGCCAGCAGTCCTTACTCGGGGGGCCAAGACAATGAGCAGTTCTTC
j_call: TRBJ2-7; v_call: TRBV12-3/TRBV12-4; clone_size: few; d_call: TRBD2; cdr3_aa: CASSSGGLNEQYF; cdr3_nt: TGTGCCAGCAGTTCGGGGGGTCTAAACGAGCAGTACTTC
j_call: TRBJ2-1; v_call: TRBV12-3/TRBV12-4; clone_size: NA; d_call: TRBD1; cdr3_aa: CASVSRDSFSYNEQFF; cdr3_nt: TGTGCCAGCGTCTCCAGGGACAGTTTCTCCTACAATGAGCAGTTCTTC
j_call: TRBJ2-3; v_call: TRBV6-1; clone_size: NA; d_call: NA; cdr3_aa: CASRPFGRGESTDTQYF; cdr3_nt: TGTGCCAGCAGGCCCTTTGGTCGGGGTGAGAGCACAGATACGCAGTATTTT
j_call: TRBJ2-3; v_call: TRBV10-2; clone_size: few; d_call: TRBD1; cdr3_aa: CASRSGGTQYF; cdr3_nt: TGCGCCAGCAGATCAGGGGGTACGCAGTATTTT
j_call: TRBJ1-2; v_call: TRBV7-9; clone_size: NA; d_call: TRBD1; cdr3_aa: CASTPPLRTGEGYTF; cdr3_nt: TGTGCCAGCACTCCCCCCCTGAGGACAGGGGAAGGCTACACCTTC
j_call: TRBJ1-1; v_call: TRBV7-9; clone_size: few; d_call: TRBD1; cdr3_aa: CASSGQAYANTEAFF; cdr3_nt: TGTGCCAGCAGCGGACAGGCCTACGCGAACACTGAAGCTTTCTTT